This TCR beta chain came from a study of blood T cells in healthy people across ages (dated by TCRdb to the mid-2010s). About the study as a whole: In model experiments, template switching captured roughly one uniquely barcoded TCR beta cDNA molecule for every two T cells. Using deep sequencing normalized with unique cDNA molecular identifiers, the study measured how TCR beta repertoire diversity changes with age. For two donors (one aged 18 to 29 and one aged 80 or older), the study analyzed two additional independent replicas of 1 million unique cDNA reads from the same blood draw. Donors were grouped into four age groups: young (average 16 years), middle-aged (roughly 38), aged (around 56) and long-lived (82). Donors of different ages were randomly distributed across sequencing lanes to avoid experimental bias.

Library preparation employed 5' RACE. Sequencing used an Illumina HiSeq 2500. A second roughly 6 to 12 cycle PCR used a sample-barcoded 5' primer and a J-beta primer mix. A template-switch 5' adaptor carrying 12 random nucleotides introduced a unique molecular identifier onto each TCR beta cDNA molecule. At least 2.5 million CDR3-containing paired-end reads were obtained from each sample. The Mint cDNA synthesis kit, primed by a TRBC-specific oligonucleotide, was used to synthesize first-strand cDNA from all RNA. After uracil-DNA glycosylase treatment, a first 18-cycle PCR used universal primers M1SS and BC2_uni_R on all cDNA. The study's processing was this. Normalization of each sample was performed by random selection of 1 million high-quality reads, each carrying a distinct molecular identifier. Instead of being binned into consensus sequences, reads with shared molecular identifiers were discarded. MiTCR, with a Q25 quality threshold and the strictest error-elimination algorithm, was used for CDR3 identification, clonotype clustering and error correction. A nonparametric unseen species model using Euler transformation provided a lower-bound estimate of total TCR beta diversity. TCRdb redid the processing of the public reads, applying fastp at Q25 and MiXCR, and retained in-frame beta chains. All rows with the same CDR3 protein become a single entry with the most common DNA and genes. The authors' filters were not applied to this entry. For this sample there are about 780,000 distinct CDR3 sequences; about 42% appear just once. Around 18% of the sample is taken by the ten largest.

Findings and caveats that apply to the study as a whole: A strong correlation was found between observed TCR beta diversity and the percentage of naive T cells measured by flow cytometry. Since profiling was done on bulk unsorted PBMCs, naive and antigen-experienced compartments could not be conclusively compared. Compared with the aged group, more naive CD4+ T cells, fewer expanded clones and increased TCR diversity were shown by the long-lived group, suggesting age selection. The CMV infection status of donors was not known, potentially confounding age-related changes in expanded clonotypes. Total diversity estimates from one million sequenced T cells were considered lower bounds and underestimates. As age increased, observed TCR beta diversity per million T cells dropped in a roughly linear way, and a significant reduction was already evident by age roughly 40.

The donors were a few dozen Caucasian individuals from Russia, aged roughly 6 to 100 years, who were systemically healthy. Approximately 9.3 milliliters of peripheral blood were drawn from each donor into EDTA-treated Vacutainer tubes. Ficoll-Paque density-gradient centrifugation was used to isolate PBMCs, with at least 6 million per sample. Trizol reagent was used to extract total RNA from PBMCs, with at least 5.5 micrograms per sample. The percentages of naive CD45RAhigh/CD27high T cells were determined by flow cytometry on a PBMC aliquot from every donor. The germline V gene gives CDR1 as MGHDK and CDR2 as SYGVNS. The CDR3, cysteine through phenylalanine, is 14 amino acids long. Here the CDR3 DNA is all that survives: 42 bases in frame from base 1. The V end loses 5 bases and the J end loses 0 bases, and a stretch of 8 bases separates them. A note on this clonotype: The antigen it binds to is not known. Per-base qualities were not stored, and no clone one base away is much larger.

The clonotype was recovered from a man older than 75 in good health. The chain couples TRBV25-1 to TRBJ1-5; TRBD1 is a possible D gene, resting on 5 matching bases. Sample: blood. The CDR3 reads CASSWGTSNQPQHF. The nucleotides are TGTGCCAGCAGTTGGGGGACTAGCAATCAGCCCCAGCATTTT.